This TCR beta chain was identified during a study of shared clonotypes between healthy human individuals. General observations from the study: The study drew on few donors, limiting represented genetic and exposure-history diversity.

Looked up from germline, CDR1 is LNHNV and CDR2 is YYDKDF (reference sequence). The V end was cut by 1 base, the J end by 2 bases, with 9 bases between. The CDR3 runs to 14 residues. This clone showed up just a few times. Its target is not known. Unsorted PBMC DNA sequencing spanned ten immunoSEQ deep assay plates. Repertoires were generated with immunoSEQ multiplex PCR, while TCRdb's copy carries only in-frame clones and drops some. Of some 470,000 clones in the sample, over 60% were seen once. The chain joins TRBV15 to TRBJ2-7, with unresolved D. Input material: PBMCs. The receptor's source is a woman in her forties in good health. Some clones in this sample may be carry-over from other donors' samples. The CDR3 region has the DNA TGTGCCACCAGCAGAGTCGGAAGCCCCTACGAGCAGTACTTC. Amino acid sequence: CATSRVGSPYEQYF.